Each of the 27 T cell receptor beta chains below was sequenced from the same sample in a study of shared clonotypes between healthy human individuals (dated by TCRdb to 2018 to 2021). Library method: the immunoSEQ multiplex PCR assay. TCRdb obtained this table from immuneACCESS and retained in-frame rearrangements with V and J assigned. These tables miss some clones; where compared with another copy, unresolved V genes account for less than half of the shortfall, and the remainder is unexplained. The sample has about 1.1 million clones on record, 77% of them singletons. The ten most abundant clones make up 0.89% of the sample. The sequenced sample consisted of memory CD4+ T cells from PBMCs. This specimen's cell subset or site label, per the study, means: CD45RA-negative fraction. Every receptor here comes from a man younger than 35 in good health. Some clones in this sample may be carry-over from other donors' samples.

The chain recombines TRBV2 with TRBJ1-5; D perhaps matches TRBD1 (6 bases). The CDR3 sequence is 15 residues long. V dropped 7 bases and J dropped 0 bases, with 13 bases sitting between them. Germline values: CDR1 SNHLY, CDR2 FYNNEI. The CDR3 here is CASNEDRYSNQPQHF. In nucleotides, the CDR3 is TGTGCCAGCAATGAGGACAGATATAGCAATCAGCCCCAGCATTTT.

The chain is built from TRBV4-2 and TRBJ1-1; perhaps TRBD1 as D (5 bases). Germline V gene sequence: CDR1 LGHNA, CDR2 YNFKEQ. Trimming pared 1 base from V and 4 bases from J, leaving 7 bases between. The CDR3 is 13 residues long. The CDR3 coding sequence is TGTGCCAGCAGCCAAGCAGGGAGCACTGAAGCTTTCTTT. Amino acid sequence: CASSQAGSTEAFF.

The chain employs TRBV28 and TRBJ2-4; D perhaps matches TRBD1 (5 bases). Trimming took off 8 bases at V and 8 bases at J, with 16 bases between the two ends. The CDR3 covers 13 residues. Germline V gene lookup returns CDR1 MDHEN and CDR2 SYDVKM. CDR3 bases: TGTGCCAGCGACCAAGCGCAAGGGGACATTCAGTACTTC. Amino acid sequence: CASDQAQGDIQYF. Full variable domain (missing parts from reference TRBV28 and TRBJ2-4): DVKVTQSSRYLVKRTGEKVFLECVQDMDHENMFWYRQDPGLGLRLIYFSYDVKMKEKGDIPEGYSVSREKKERFSLILESASTNQTSMYLCASDQAQGDIQYFGAGTRLSVL.

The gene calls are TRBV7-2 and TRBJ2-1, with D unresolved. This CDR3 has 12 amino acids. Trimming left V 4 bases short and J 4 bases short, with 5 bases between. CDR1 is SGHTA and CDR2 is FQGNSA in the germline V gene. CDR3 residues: CASSSGYNEQFF. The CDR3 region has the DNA TGTGCCAGCAGCTCTGGTTACAATGAGCAGTTCTTC.

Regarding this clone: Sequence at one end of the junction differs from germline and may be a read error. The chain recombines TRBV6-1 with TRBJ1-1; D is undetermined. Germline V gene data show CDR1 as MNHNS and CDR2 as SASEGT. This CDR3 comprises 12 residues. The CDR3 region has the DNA TGTGCCAGCAGCTTTTCATTTACTGAGGCTTTCTTT. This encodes CASSFSFTEAFF.

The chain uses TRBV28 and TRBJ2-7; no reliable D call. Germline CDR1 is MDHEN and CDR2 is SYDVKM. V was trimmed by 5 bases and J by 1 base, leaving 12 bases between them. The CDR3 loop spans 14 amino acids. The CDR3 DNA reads TGTGCCAGCAGTCCAATGAGAAGGTCCTACGAGCAGTACTTC. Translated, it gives CASSPMRRSYEQYF.

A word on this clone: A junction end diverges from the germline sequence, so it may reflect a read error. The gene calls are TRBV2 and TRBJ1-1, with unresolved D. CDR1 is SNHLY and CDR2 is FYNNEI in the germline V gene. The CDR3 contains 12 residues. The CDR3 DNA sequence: TGTGCCAGCAGACCTGAATCTCTCTCCGGAGGCTTT. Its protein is CASRPESLSGGF.

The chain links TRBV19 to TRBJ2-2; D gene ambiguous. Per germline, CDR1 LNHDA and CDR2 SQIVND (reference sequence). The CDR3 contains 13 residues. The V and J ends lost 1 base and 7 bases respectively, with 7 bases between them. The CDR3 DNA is TGTGCCAGTAGTATAGTAAAAGGCGGGGAGCTGTTTTTT. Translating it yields CASSIVKGGELFF.

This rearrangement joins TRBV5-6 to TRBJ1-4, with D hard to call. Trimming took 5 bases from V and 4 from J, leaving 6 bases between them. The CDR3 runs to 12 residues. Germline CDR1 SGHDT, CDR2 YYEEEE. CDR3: CASSSDNEKLFF. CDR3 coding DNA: TGTGCCAGCAGTTCCGATAATGAAAAACTGTTTTTT. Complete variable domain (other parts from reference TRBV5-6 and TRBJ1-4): DAGVTQSPTHLIKTRGQQVTLRCSPKSGHDTVSWYQQALGQGPQFIFQYYEEEERQRGNFPDRFSGHQFPNYSSELNVNALLLGDSALYLCASSSDNEKLFFGSGTQLSVL.

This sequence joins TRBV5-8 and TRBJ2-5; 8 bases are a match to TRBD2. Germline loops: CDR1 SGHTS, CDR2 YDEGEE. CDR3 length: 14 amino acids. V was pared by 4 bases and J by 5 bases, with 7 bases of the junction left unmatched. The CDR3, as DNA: TGTGCCAGCAGCGCCCGGGGGGGTGTTGAGACCCAGTACTTC. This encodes CASSARGGVETQYF.

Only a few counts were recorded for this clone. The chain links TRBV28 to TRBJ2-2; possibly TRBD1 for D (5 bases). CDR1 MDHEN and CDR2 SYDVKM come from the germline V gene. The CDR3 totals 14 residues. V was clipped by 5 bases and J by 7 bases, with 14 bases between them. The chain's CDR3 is CASSAQGIRGELFF. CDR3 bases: TGTGCCAGCAGTGCCCAGGGTATCCGCGGGGAGCTGTTTTTT.

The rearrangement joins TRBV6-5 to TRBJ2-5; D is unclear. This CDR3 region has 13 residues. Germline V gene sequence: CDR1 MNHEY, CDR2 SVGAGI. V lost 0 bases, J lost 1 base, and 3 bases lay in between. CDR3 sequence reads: CASSYSVQETQYF. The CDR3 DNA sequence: TGTGCCAGCAGTTACTCAGTCCAAGAGACCCAGTACTTC.

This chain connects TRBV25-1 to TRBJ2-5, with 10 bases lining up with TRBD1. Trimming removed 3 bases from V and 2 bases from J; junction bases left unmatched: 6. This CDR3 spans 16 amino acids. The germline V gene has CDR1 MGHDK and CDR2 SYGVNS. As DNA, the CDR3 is TGTGCCAGCAGTGATCGGGACAGGGGATATCAAGAGACCCAGTACTTC. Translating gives CASSDRDRGYQETQYF.

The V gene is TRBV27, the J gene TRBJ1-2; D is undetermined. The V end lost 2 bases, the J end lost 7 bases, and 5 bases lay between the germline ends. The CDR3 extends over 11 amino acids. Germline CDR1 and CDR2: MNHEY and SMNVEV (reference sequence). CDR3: CASSLGSGYTF. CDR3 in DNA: TGTGCCAGCAGTTTAGGGAGTGGCTACACCTTC.

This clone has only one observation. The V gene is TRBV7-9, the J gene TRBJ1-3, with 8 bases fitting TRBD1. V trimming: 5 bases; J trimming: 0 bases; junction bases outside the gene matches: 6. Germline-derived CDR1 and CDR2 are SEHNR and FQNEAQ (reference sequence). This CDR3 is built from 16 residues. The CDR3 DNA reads TGTGCCAGCAGCCATGATGACAGGGGCTCTGGAAACACCATATATTTT. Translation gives CASSHDDRGSGNTIYF.

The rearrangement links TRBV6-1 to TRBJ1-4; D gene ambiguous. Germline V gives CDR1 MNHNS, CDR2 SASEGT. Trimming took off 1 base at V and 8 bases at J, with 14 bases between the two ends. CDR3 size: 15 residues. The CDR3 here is CASSEGRSGWEKLFF. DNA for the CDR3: TGTGCCAGCAGTGAAGGACGGAGTGGGTGGGAAAAACTGTTTTTT.

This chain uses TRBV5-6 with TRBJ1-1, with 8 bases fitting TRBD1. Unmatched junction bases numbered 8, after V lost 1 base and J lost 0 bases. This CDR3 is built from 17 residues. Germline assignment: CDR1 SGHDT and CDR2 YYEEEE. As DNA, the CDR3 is TGTGCCAGCAGCTTGTTCATGACAGGGGTTATGAACACTGAAGCTTTCTTT. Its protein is CASSLFMTGVMNTEAFF.

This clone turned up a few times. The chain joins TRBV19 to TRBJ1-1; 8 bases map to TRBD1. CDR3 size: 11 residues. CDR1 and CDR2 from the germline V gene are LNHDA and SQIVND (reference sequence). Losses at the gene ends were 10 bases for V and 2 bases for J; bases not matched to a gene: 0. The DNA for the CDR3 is TGTGCCACAGGGGGCAACACTGAAGCTTTCTTT. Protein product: CATGGNTEAFF.

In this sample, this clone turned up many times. DNA of the CDR3: TGTGCCAGCTCACCCCATGGTGGGTTGAATGAGCAGTTCTTC. Residues: CASSPHGGLNEQFF. The rearrangement uses TRBV18 and TRBJ2-1; D remains ambiguous. V shed 3 bases and J shed 7 bases, with 13 bases lying between them. The CDR3 loop spans 14 amino acids. CDR1 and CDR2 (germline): KGHSH, LQKENI.

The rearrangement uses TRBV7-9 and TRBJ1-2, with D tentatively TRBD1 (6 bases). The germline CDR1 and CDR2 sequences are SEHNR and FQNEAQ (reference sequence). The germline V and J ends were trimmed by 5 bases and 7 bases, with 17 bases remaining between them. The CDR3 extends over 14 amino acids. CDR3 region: CASSPIDRRGGYTF. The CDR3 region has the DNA TGTGCCAGCAGCCCAATCGACAGGCGTGGTGGCTACACCTTC.

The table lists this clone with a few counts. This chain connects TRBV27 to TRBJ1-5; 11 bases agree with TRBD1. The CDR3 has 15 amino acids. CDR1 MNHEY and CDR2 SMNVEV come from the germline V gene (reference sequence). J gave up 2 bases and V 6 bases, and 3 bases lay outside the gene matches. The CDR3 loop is CASSRGQGGNQPQHF. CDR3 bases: TGTGCCAGCAGCCGGGGACAGGGGGGCAATCAGCCCCAGCATTTT.

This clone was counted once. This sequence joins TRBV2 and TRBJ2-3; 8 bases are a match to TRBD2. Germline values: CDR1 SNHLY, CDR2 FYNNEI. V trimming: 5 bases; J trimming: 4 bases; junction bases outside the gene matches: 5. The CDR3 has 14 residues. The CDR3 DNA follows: TGTGCCAGCAGTCCAAGCGGGGGCTCAGATACGCAGTATTTT. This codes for CASSPSGGSDTQYF.

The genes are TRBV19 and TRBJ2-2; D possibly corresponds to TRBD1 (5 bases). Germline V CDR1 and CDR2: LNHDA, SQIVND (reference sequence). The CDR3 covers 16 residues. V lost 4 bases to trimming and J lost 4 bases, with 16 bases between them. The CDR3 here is CASSTRQKHLTGELFF. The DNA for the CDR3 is TGTGCCAGTAGTACCAGACAGAAACACCTCACCGGGGAGCTGTTTTTT.

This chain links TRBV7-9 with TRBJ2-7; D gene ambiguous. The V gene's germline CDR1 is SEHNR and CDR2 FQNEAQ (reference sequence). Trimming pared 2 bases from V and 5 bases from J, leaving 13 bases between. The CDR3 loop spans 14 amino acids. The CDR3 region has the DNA TGTGCCAGCAGCTTACGAGGCGGTCAGAACGAGCAGTACTTC. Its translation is CASSLRGGQNEQYF.

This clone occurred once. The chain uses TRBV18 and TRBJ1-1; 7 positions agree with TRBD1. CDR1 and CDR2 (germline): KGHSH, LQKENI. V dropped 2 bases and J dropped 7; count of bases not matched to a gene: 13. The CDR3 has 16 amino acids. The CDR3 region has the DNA TGTGCCAGCTCACCAGGTTCCGGGACAGCCCAGGGTGAAGCTTTCTTT. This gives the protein CASSPGSGTAQGEAFF.

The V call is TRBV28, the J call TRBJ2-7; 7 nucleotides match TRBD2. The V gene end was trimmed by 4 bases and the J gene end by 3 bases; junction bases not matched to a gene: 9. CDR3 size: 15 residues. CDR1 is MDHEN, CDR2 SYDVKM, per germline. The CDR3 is CASSSPRAGVYEQYF. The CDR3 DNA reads TGTGCCAGCAGTTCCCCCAGGGCGGGGGTCTACGAGCAGTACTTC.

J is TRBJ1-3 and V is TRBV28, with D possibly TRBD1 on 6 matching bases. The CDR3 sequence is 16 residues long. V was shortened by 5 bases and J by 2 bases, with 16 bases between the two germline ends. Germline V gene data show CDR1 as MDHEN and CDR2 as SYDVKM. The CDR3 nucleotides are TGTGCCAGCAGTCCCAACAGGGTGAACACTGGAAACACCATATATTTT. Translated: CASSPNRVNTGNTIYF. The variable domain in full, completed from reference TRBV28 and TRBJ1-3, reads DVKVTQSSRYLVKRTGEKVFLECVQDMDHENMFWYRQDPGLGLRLIYFSYDVKMKEKGDIPEGYSVSREKKERFSLILESASTNQTSMYLCASSPNRVNTGNTIYFGEGSWLTVV.